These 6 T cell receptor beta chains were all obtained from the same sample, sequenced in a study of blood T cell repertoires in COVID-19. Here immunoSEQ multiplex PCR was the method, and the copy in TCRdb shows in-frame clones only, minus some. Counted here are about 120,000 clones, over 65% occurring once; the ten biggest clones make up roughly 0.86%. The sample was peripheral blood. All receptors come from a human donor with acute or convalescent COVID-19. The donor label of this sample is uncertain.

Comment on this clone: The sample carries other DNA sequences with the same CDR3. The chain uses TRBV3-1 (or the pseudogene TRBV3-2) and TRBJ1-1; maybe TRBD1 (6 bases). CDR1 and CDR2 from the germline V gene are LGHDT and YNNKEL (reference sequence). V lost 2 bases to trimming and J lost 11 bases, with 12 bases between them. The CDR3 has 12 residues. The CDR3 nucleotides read TGTGCCAGCAGCCAACCGGGGGGCAGCGCTTTCTTT. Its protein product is CASSQPGGSAFF.

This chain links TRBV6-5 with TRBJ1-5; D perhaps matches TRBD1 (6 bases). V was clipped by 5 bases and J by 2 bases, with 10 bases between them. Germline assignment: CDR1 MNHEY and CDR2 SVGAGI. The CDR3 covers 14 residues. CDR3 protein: CASSKRTGNQPQHF. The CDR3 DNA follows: TGTGCCAGCAGTAAACGGACAGGCAATCAGCCCCAGCATTTT.

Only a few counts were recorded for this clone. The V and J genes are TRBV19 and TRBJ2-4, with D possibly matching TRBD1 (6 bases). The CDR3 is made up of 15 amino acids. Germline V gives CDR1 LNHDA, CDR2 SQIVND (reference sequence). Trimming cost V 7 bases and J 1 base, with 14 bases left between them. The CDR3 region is CASNVGGRAKNIQYF. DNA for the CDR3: TGTGCCAGTAACGTAGGGGGTCGGGCCAAAAACATTCAGTACTTC. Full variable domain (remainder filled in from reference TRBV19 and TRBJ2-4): DGGITQSPKYLFRKEGQNVTLSCEQNLNHDAMYWYRQDPGQGLRLIYYSQIVNDFQKGDIAEGYSVSREKKESFPLTVTSAQKNPTAFYLCASNVGGRAKNIQYFGAGTRLSVL.

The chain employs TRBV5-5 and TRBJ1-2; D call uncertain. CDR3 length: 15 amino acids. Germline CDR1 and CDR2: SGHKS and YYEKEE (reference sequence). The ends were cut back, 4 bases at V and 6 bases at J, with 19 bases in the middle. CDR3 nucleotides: TGTGCCAGCAGCCCTATAGGCGGAGGTGGGGATGGCTACACCTTC. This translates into CASSPIGGGGDGYTF.

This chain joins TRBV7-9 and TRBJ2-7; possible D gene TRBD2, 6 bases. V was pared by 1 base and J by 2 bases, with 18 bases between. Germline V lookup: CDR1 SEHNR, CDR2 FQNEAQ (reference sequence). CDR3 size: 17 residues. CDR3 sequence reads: CASSLGGGSGSPYEQYF. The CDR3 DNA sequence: TGTGCCAGCAGCTTAGGAGGAGGTAGCGGCTCGCCCTACGAGCAGTACTTC.

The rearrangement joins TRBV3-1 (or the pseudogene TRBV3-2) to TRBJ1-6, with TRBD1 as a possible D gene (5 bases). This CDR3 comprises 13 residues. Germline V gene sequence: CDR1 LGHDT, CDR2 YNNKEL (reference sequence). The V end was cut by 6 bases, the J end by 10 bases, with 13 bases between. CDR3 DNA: TGTGCCAGCAGACCTCCAGGGAAATCACCCCTCCACTTT. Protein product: CASRPPGKSPLHF.